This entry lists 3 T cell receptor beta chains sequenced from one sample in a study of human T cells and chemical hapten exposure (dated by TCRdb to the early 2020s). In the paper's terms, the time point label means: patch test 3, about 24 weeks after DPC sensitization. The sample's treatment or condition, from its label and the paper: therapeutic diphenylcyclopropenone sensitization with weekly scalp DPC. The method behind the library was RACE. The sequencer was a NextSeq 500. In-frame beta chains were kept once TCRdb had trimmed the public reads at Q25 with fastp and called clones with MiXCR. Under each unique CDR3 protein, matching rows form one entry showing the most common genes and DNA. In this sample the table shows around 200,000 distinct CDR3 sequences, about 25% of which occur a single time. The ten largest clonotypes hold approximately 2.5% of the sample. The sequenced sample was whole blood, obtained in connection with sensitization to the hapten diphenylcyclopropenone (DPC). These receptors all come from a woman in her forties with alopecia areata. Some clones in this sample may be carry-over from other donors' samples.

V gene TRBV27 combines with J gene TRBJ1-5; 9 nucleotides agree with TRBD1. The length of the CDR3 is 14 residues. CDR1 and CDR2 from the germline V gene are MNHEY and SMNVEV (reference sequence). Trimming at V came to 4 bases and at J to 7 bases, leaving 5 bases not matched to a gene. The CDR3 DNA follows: TGTGCCAGCAGTTCCACAGGGGGCGAACAGCCCCAGCATTTT. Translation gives CASSSTGGEQPQHF.

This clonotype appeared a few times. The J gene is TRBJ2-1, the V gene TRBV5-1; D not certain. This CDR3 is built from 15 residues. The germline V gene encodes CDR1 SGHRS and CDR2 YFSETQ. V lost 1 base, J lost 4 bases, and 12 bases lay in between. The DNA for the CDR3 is TGCGCCAGCAGCTTGAGTCCCTCTCCTTACAATGAGCAGTTCTTC. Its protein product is CASSLSPSPYNEQFF.

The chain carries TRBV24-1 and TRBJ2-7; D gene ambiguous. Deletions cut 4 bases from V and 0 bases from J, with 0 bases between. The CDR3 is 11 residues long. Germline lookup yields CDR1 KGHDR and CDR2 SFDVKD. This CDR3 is CATSDSYEQYF. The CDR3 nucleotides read TGTGCCACCAGTGACTCCTACGAGCAGTACTTC.